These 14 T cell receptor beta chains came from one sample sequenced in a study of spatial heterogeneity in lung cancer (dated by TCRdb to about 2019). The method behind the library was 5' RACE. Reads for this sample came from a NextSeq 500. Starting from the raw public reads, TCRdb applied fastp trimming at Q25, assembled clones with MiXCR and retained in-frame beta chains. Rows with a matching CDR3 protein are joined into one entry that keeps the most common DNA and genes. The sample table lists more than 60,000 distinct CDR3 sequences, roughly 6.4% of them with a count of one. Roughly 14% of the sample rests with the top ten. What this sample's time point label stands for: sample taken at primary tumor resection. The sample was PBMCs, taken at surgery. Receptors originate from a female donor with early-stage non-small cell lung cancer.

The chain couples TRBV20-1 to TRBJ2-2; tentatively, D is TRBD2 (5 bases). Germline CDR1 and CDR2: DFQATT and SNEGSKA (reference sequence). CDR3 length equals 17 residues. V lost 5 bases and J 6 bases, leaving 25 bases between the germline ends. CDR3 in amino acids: CSAPDTRRGVRAGELFF. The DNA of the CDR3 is TGCAGTGCTCCCGACACCCGCCGGGGAGTGAGGGCCGGGGAGCTGTTTTTT.

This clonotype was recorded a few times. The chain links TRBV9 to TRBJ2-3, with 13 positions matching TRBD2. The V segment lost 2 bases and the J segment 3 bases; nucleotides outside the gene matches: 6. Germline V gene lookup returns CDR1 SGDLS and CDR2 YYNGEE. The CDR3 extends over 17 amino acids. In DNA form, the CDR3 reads TGTGCCAGCAGCGTCTCCGGACTAGCGGGAGCGACAGATACGCAGTATTTT. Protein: CASSVSGLAGATDTQYF.

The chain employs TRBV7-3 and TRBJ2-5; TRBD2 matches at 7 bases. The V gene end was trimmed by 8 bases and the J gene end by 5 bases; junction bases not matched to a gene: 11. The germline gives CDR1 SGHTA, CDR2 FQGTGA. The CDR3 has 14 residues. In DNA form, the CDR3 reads TGTGCCAGCTCGGAAGCGGGGTTTGGGGAGACCCAGTACTTC. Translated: CASSEAGFGETQYF.

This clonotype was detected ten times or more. The CDR3 reads CATSQGATDTQYF. As DNA, the CDR3 is TGTGCCACCTCACAGGGGGCTACAGATACGCAGTATTTT. The V call is TRBV9, the J call TRBJ2-3, with 9 positions matching TRBD1. The CDR3 loop spans 13 amino acids. Germline V gene lookup returns CDR1 SGDLS and CDR2 YYNGEE. After removal of 9 bases from V and 3 bases from J, the junction contained 5 bases not matched to a gene.

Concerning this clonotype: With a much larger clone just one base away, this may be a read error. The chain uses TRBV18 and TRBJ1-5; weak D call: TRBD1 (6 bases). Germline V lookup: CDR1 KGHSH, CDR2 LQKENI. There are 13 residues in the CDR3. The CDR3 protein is CTSSRDMDQPQHF. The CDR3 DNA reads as TGTACCAGCTCAAGGGACATGGATCAGCCCCAGCATTTT.

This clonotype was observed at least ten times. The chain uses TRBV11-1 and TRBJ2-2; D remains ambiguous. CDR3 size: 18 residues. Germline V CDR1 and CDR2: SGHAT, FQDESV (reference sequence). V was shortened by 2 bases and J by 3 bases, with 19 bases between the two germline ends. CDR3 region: CASSLPAGGSPYTGELFF. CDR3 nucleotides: TGTGCCAGCAGCTTACCCGCCGGCGGTTCGCCTTACACCGGGGAGCTGTTTTTT.

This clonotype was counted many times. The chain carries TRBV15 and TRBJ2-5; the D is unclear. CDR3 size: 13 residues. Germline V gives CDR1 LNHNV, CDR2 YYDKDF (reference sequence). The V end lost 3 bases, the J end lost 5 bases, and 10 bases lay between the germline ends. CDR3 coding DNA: TGTGCCACCAGCAGTTTCAAATGGGAGACCCAGTACTTC. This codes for CATSSFKWETQYF.

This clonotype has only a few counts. The CDR3 loop is CASGLTGLGYTF. The CDR3 DNA reads as TGTGCTAGTGGTTTGACAGGGCTCGGCTACACCTTC. The V call is TRBV12-5, the J call TRBJ1-2; D possibly corresponds to TRBD1 (6 bases). The germline gives CDR1 LGHNT, CDR2 FRNRAP. The CDR3 has 12 amino acids. V lost 2 bases to trimming and J lost 8 bases, with 9 bases between them.

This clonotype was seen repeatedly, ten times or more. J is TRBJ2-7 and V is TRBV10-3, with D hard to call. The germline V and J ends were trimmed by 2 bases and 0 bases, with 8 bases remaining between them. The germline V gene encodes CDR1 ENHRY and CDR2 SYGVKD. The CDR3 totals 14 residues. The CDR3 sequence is CAISESRDSYEQYV. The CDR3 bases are TGTGCCATCAGTGAGAGTAGAGACTCCTACGAGCAGTACGTC.

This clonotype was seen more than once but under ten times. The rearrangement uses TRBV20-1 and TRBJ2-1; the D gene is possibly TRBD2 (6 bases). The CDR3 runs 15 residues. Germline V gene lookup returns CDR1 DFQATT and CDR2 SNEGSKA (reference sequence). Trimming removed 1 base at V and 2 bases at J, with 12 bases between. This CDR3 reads CSARGRGTAYNEQFF. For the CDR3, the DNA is TGCAGTGCTAGAGGTCGCGGGACGGCCTACAATGAGCAGTTCTTC.

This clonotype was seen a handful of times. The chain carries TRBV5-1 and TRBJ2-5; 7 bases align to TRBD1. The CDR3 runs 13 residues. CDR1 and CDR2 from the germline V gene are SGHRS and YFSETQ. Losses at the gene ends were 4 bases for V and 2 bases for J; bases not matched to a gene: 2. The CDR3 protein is CASSEGQQETQYF. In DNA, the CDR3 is TGCGCCAGCAGCGAGGGACAGCAAGAGACCCAGTACTTC.

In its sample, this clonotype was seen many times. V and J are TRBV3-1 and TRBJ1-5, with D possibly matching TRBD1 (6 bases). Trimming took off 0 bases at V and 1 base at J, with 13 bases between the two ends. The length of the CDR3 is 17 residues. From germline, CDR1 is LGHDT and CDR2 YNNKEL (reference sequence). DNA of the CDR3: TGTGCCAGCAGCCAAGAAGGGGGGTTGGGAAGCAATCAGCCCCAGCATTTT. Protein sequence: CASSQEGGLGSNQPQHF. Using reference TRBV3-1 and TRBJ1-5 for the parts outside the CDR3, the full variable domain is DTAVSQTPKYLVTQMGNDKSIKCEQNLGHDTMYWYKQDSKKFLKIMFSYNNKELIINETVPNRFSPKSPDKAHLNLHINSLELGDSAVYFCASSQEGGLGSNQPQHFGDGTRLSIL.

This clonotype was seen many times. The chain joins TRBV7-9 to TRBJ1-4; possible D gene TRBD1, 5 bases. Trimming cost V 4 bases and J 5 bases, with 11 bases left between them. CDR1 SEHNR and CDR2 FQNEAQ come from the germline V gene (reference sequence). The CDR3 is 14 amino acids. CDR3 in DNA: TGTGCCAGCAGCTGGGACTTTACCAATGAAAAACTGTTTTTT. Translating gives CASSWDFTNEKLFF.

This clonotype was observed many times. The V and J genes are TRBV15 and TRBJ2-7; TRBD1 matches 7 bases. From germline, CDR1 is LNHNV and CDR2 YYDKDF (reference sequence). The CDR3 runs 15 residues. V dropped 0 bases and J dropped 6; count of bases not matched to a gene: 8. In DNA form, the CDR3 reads TGTGCCACCAGCAGAGACCAGCGCGCAGGGGGCGAGCAGTACTTC. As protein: CATSRDQRAGGEQYF.